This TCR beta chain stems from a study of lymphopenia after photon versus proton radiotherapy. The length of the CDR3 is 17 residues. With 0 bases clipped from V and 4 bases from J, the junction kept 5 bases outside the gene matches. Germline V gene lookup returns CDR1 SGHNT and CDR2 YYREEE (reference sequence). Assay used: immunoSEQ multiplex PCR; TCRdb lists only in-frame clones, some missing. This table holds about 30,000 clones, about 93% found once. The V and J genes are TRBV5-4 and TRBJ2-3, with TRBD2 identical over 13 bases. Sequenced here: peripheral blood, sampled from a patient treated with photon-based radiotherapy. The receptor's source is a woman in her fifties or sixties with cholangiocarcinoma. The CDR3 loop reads CASSLVLAGGPSDTQYF. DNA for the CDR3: TGTGCCAGCAGCTTGGTACTAGCGGGGGGGCCATCAGATACGCAGTATTTT.